Below, one T cell receptor beta chain is given with its context. This specimen comes from a study of T cell responses to AZD1222 COVID-19 vaccine. The CDR3 contains 15 residues. Per the germline V gene, CDR1 is SGHAT and CDR2 is FQDESV (reference sequence). V lost 4 bases and J 5 bases, leaving 15 bases between the germline ends. This table comes from immunoSEQ multiplex PCR, and its TCRdb copy is limited to in-frame clones, with some not included. The sample lists approximately 140,000 clones; about 93% were seen once. The chain links TRBV11-1 to TRBJ2-1; D unclear. This sequence originates from an adult in good health. Sequenced material: peripheral blood, taken on day 0 of AZD1222 vaccination. This CDR3 reads CASSSTLGRNNEQFF. Written as DNA, the CDR3 is TGTGCCAGCAGCTCAACCCTCGGACGGAACAATGAGCAGTTCTTC.